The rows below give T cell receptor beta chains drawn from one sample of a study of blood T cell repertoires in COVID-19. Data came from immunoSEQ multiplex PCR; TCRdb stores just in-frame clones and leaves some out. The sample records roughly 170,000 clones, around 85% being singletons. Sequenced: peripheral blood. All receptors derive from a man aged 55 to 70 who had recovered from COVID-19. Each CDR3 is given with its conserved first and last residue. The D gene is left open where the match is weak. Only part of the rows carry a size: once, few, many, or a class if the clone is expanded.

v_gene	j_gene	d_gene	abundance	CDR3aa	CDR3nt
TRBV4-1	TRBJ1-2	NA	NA	CASSQDLDRHYGYTF	TGCGCCAGCAGCCAAGATTTGGACAGACACTATGGCTACACCTTC
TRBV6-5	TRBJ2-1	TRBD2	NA	CASSWTSGGKGGEQFF	TGTGCCAGCAGTTGGACTAGCGGGGGCAAGGGGGGTGAGCAGTTCTTC
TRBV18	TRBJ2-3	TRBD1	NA	CASSPRDRVNTDTQYF	TGTGCCAGCTCACCACGGGACAGGGTGAACACAGATACGCAGTATTTT
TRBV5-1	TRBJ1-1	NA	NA	CASTYETNTEAFF	TGCGCCAGCACCTATGAAACGAACACTGAAGCTTTCTTT
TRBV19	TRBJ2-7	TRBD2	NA	CASSIGVGGNEQYF	TGTGCCAGTAGTATAGGAGTGGGAGGGAACGAGCAGTACTTC
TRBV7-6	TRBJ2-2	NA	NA	CASSIDTTNTGELFF	TGTGCCAGCAGCATAGACACCACGAACACCGGGGAGCTGTTTTTT
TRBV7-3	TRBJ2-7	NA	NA	CASSLDGDEQYF	TGTGCCAGCAGTTTGGACGGGGACGAGCAGTACTTC
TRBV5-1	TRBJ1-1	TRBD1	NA	CASSLTGWETEAFF	TGCGCCAGCAGCCTGACAGGGTGGGAGACTGAAGCTTTCTTT
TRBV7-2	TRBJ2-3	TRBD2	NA	CASSYLGGTDTQYF	TGTGCCAGCAGCTACCTCGGGGGGACAGATACGCAGTATTTT
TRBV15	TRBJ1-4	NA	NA	CATSRDRSSHNEKLFF	TGTGCCACCAGCAGAGATCGGAGCAGCCATAATGAAAAACTGTTTTTT
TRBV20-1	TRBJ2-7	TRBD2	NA	CSASFSGSYEQYF	TGCAGTGCTAGTTTTAGCGGGAGTTACGAGCAGTACTTC
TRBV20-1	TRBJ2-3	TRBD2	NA	CSASQAGGRTDTQYF	TGCAGTGCTAGTCAAGCGGGGGGCCGCACAGATACGCAGTATTTT
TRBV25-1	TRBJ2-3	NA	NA	CASLSPIANTQYF	TGTGCCAGCTTAAGTCCCATCGCGAATACGCAGTATTTT
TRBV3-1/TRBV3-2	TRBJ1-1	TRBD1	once	CASSQGLIGQGRTEAFF	TGTGCCAGCAGCCAAGGTCTAATAGGACAGGGCCGGACTGAAGCTTTCTTT
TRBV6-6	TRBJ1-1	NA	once	CASTIETGPLSFF	TGTGCCAGCACCATAGAGACAGGCCCACTCTCTTTCTTT
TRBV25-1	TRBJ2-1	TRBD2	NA	CASSERLAGHNEQFF	TGTGCCAGCAGTGAAAGACTAGCGGGGCACAATGAGCAGTTCTTC
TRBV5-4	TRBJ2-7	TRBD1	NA	CASSLGSGTGTHEQYF	TGTGCCAGCAGCTTGGGCTCGGGGACAGGGACCCACGAGCAGTACTTC
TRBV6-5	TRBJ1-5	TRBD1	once	CASSPTQGNQPQHF	TGTGCCAGCAGTCCTACACAGGGGAATCAGCCCCAGCATTTT
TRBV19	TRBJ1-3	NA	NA	CASTYSREVSGNTIYF	TGTGCCAGTACGTATTCGAGGGAAGTCTCTGGAAACACCATATATTTT
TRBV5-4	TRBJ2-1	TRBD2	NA	CASSFGGVDEQFF	TGTGCCAGCAGCTTTGGGGGGGTCGATGAGCAGTTCTTC
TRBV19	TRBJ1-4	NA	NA	CATAGTTNEKLFF	TGTGCCACGGCGGGGACAACTAATGAAAAACTGTTTTTT
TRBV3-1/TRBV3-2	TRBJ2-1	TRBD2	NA	CASSHISGGAYNEQFF	TGTGCCAGCAGCCACATTAGCGGGGGGGCTTACAATGAGCAGTTCTTC
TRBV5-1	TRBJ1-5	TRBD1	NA	CASSWTGGDNQPQHF	TGCGCCAGCAGCTGGACAGGGGGGGACAATCAGCCCCAGCATTTT
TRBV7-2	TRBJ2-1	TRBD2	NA	CASSYSGGSYNEQFF	TGTGCCAGCAGCTATAGCGGGGGCTCCTACAATGAGCAGTTCTTC
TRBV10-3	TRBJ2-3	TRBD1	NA	CAITQGVETSTDTQYF	TGTGCCATAACCCAGGGGGTTGAGACTAGCACAGATACGCAGTATTTT
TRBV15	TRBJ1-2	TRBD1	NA	CATSSDRGHNYGYTF	TGTGCCACCAGCAGTGACAGGGGTCACAACTATGGCTACACCTTC
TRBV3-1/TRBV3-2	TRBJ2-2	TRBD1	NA	CASSQATGGHNGELFF	TGTGCCAGCAGCCAAGCAACAGGGGGGCACAACGGGGAGCTGTTTTTT
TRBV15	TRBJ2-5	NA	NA	CATSTDPVRGETQYF	TGTGCCACCAGCACAGACCCGGTCCGGGGAGAGACCCAGTACTTC
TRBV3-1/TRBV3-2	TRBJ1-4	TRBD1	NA	CASSQDGTGGEKLFF	TGTGCCAGCAGCCAAGACGGGACAGGGGGTGAAAAACTGTTTTTT
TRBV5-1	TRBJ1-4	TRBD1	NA	CASTPQGTGGEKLFF	TGCGCCAGCACCCCCCAAGGGACAGGTGGGGAAAAACTGTTTTTT
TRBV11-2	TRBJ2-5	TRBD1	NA	CASSGTRPDREETQYF	TGTGCCAGCAGCGGAACGAGACCGGACAGGGAAGAGACCCAGTACTTC
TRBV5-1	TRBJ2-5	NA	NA	CASSLEAGAWETQYF	TGCGCCAGCAGCTTGGAGGCAGGGGCCTGGGAGACCCAGTACTTC
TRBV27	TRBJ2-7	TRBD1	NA	CASSGDRGGEQYF	TGTGCCAGCAGTGGTGACAGGGGGGGTGAGCAGTACTTC
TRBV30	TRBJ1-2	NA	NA	CAWSVRGSGGYTF	TGTGCCTGGAGTGTACGGGGATCGGGGGGCTACACCTTC
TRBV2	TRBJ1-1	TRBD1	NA	CASSLQGWDTEAFF	TGTGCCAGCAGTTTACAGGGGTGGGACACTGAAGCTTTCTTT
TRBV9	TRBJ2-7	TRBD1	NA	CASSAAGTGGSEQYF	TGTGCCAGCAGTGCTGCCGGGACAGGGGGGAGCGAGCAGTACTTC
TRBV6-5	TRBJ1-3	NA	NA	CASLWGGTIYF	TGTGCCAGCTTATGGGGGGGCACCATATATTTT
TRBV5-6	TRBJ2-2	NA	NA	CASSLGRSRELFF	TGTGCCAGCAGCTTGGGCAGGTCCCGGGAGCTGTTTTTT
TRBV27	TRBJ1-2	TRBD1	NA	CASSLWGGRRGRAGDGYTF	TGTGCCAGCAGTTTATGGGGCGGGAGGAGGGGGCGCGCAGGCGATGGCTACACCTTC
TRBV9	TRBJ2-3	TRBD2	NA	CASSLTISGASTDTQYF	TGTGCCAGCAGCCTTACCATCAGCGGGGCCAGCACAGATACGCAGTATTTT
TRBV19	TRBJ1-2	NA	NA	CASSIGTANYGYTF	TGTGCCAGTAGTATAGGGACAGCAAACTATGGCTACACCTTC
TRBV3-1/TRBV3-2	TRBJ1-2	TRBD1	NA	CASSHPGDRTYGYTF	TGTGCCAGCAGCCATCCGGGGGACAGGACCTATGGCTACACCTTC
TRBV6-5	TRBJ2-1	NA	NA	CASSYRWGGHDEQFF	TGTGCCAGCAGTTACAGGTGGGGGGGCCACGATGAGCAGTTCTTC
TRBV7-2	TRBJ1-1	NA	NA	CASSLIGANTEAFF	TGTGCCAGCAGCTTAATTGGGGCGAACACTGAAGCTTTCTTT
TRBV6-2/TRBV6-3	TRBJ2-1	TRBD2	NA	CASSYSGLSGGHNEQFF	TGTGCCAGCAGTTACTCGGGTCTTAGCGGGGGGCACAATGAGCAGTTCTTC
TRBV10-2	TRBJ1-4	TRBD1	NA	CASSDTGGGNEKLFF	TGCGCCAGCAGTGATACAGGGGGGGGAAATGAAAAACTGTTTTTT
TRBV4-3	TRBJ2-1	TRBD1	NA	CASSQDQGTAREQFF	TGCGCCAGCAGCCAAGATCAAGGGACAGCAAGGGAGCAGTTCTTC
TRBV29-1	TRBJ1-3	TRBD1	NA	CSVADPGQANTIYF	TGCAGCGTTGCTGATCCGGGACAGGCAAACACCATATATTTT
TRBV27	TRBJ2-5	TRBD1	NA	CASSLGQGGETQYF	TGTGCCAGCAGTTTGGGACAGGGTGGTGAGACCCAGTACTTC
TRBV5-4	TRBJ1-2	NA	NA	CASIPAGRDYGYTF	TGTGCCAGCATCCCAGCCGGCCGGGACTATGGCTACACCTTC
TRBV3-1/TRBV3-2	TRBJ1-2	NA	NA	CASSRKGQSVYTF	TGTGCCAGCAGCCGCAAAGGACAGTCGGTCTACACCTTC
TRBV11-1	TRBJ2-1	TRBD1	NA	CASSSWTGGNYNEQFF	TGTGCCAGCAGCTCCTGGACAGGGGGCAACTACAATGAGCAGTTCTTC
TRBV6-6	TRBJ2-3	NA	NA	CASTDSYYGTDTQYF	TGTGCCAGCACCGACTCCTATTACGGCACAGATACGCAGTATTTT
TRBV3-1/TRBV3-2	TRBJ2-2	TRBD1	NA	CASSPDRDVGTGELFF	TGTGCCAGCAGCCCGGACAGGGATGTTGGCACCGGGGAGCTGTTTTTT
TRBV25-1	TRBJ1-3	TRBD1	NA	CASSEGPDRGRAGNTIYF	TGTGCCAGCAGTGAGGGGCCTGACAGGGGGCGAGCCGGAAACACCATATATTTT
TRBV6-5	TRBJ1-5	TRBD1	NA	CASSLQGASNQPQHF	TGTGCCAGCAGTCTACAGGGGGCCTCCAATCAGCCCCAGCATTTT
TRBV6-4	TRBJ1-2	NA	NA	CASTSEAGNAVGYTF	TGTGCCAGCACCTCCGAGGCGGGGAACGCTGTGGGCTACACCTTC
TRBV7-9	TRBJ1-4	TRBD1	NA	CASSLEQGHEKLFF	TGTGCCAGCAGCTTAGAACAGGGGCACGAAAAACTGTTTTTT
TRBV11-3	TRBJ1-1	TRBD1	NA	CASSSGTAANTEAFF	TGTGCCAGCAGCTCAGGGACAGCCGCTAACACTGAAGCTTTCTTT
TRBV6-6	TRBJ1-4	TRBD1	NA	CASTLDRNNEKLFF	TGTGCCAGCACCCTGGACAGGAACAATGAAAAACTGTTTTTT